Listed here is a single T cell receptor (beta chain). This clonotype was picked up many times. Its cognate antigen has yet to be identified. Per-base quality was not reported, and no clone a single base away is much larger than it. The source of the sample is a study of regulatory T cells in long-lasting Graves disease (dated by TCRdb to 2020 to 2022). At the level of the whole study: In the newly diagnosed Graves' disease group, patients had been taking antithyroid drugs for less than 3 months. Persistent Graves' disease patients were compared with newly diagnosed Graves' disease patients by peripheral blood TCR sequencing and RNA sequencing. The study was registered as a clinical trial and conducted in China. A total of 33 samples were covered by TCR sequencing, comprising some 13 persistent and approximately 20 newly diagnosed Graves' disease patients. Overall study results and their limits: The study examined only peripheral blood because the primary lesion, thyroid tissue, could not be accessed. Only the TCR beta chain was sequenced and analyzed. Persistent patients shared more public clonotypes among themselves (more than 2,500) than newly diagnosed patients did (approximately 900). Compared with newly diagnosed patients, persistent Graves' disease patients had lower TCR Shannon entropy and fewer highly expanded clones, which suggests clonal expansion. Persistent disease showed preferential use of TRBV28, TRBJ1-2 and TRBJ2-5, whereas newly diagnosed disease favored TRBV20-1 and TRBJ2-1. As a limitation, the authors acknowledged that the small sample size may reduce accuracy.

Trimming removed 1 base from V and 2 bases from J, leaving 7 bases between the germline ends. The cysteine opens and the phenylalanine closes a CDR3 of 14 amino acids. Just CDR3 DNA is preserved here, 42 bases in frame from base 1. CDR1 and CDR2 are read off the germline V gene (reference sequence) as LNHDA and SQIVND. According to the study, the label for this sample's time point signals: newly diagnosed GD, antithyroid drugs for less than 3 months. RNA was extracted from PBMCs in TRIzol for both TCR sequencing and RNA sequencing. Graves' disease was diagnosed according to American Thyroid Association guidelines. Recruitment of patients was carried out at an endocrinology department in Xi'an, China. Each patient gave approximately 10 milliliters of peripheral blood, collected in an EDTA anticoagulant tube. Ficoll Paque Plus density gradient separation was used to isolate PBMCs, and no additional T cell sorting was done. An Agilent 2100 Bioanalyzer and agarose gel were used to check RNA quality, while a NanoDrop 2000 measured RNA concentration.

The library was prepared using multiplex PCR. TCRdb lists the instrument as Illumina HiSeq 4000. To build TCR beta libraries, CDR3 regions were amplified by Arm-PCR using iRepertoire HTBI primers. Before sequencing, the PCR products went through gel purification. As for the original processing: A total of roughly 65 TRBV and about 13 TRBJ segments were identified across samples and were used for gene usage analysis of CDR3 amino acid clonotypes. Filtered high-quality paired reads were merged into contigs using COPE and FqMerger. BLAST was used to align contigs to IMGT TRBV, TRBD and TRBJ reference genes, and CDR3 was defined according to IMGT. Any clonotype with a frequency above 0.1% was counted as a highly expanded clone. Repertoire diversity was measured by Shannon entropy, and V-J evenness by the Gini coefficient. A clonotype found in more than one individual was treated as public. TCRdb reprocessed the public reads (quality trimming at Q25 with fastp, clone calling with MiXCR) and kept in-frame beta chains. Rows merge per CDR3 protein into single entries with the most common DNA and genes. For this entry, the V and J calls and clone size follow TCRdb and not the study's own pipeline. Recorded for this sample are a few hundred thousand distinct CDR3 sequences; roughly a fifth of them occurred a single time. The leading ten clones occupy approximately 12% of the sample.

A further study also used this sample, focusing on T cells in Graves' hyperthyroidism and ophthalmopathy. That second publication adds: Graves' hyperthyroidism was defined as stable when no progression to ophthalmopathy occurred over 18 months of follow-up. Hyperthyroidism patients were aged 18 to 65 years and newly diagnosed, with disease duration of less than 2 months. Exclusion was applied to patients with uncontrolled infections, other autoimmune diseases, pregnancy or lactation. Diagnoses were based on clinical symptoms, serum thyroxine and TRAb, thyroid ultrasound and orbital computed tomography. A first-round RT-PCR of the TCR CDR3 used the HTBI primer set with the Qiagen OneStep RT-PCR kit. Blood samples also contained most of the expanded thyroid clonotypes (frequency above 0.001), which suggests that blood repertoires may reflect thyroid immune responses. A model built on a 13 V-J signature distinguished ophthalmopathy from stable hyperthyroidism, reaching 85% to 90% sensitivity and under 84% specificity in cross-validation and 80%/75% in testing. During validation, the model predicted progression to ophthalmopathy a median of roughly six months ahead of onset, with approximately 71% sensitivity and about 75% specificity. A discovery cohort of around 100 patients, roughly 43 with Graves' ophthalmopathy and 57 with stable Graves' hyperthyroidism, was used to find distinguishing TCR V-J signatures. Prospective prediction of ophthalmopathy was tested in an independent validation cohort of approximately 19 hyperthyroidism patients and approximately 17 patients who later progressed to ophthalmopathy. The 75 to 100 discovery patients were randomly divided into training and test sets at a 7:3 ratio. In more than 5 Graves' hyperthyroidism patients, the study also compared T-cell repertoires from thyroid tissue with T-cell repertoires from blood. Following sampling, methimazole starting at 30 mg daily was given to hyperthyroidism patients, and high-dose intravenous methylprednisolone was given to ophthalmopathy patients. The libraries were constructed in a second round of multiplex PCR and then size-selected and purified. Libraries were sequenced paired-end with 100 bp reads on an Illumina HiSeq2000. SOAPnuke was used to process the raw data, with reads discarded if the reads contained adapters or uncalled bases, had a mean Phred below 15, or lacked an exact constant-primer or identifier match. High-quality paired reads were merged using COPE v1.2.5, and each unique nucleotide sequence was defined as a clonotype. MiTCR v1.1 was used to align clonotypes to the IMGT TRBV, TRBD and TRBJ reference segments. The analysis included only V-J combinations with a frequency above 0.0001, which together covered 99.2% of the repertoires. The TCS score was defined as F50 (clonal expansion) divided by E x V (chaos), with BLOSUM62-based TCRdist calculated between CDR3 peptides within each V-J. Welch's t-statistics and random forest reduced just over 500 V-J features to under 15, which were used in a naive Bayes classifier (R e1071). No statistical method was used to set the sample size in advance, and investigators knew the group allocation. According to the paper, TCR Vbeta CDR3 sequencing was carried out on 120 to 150 peripheral blood samples, which came from fewer than 50 ophthalmopathy, under 85 hyperthyroidism and about 17 progressor patients.

The chain couples TRBV19 to TRBJ2-3, with no confident D gene call. The sequence derives from a woman aged 25 to 39 with Graves disease. Donor details come from another sample of the same person, matched by shared clones. Sequencing was performed on peripheral blood mononuclear cells (PBMCs), taken at new diagnosis, from a patient treated with antithyroid drugs. Read as DNA, the sequence is TGTGCCAGTAGTATAGGGTCCTACACAGATACGCAGTATTTT. Its protein is CASSIGSYTDTQYF.